This TCR beta chain came from a study of T cells in localized non-small cell lung cancer. V was shortened by 8 bases and J by 2 bases, with 12 bases between the two germline ends. The CDR3 covers 14 residues. In germline, CDR1 is SNHLY, CDR2 FYNNEI. Study-level findings and limits: Higher blood T cell density tracked longer overall survival. Within adjacent lung there appeared a median approximately 58 of the top 100 tumor clones. Heterogeneity stays possible, as sequencing covered only one tumor region. The greatest T cell clonality was found in uninvolved adjacent lung (higher than in tumor).

This clone was observed a few times. What it binds is unknown. Sequenced by immunoSEQ multiplex PCR; TCRdb stores in-frame clones only, minus some. The table has some 30,000 clones, around 84% seen once; the top ten hold less than 45%. The gene calls are TRBV2 and TRBJ2-2; D is possibly TRBD2 (6 bases). Material: peripheral blood, obtained before any cancer treatment. This TCR came from a male donor at least 60 years old with stage II squamous cell lung carcinoma. In DNA form, the CDR3 reads TGTGCCAGCTGGAGGGGATATAACACCGGGGAGCTGTTTTTT. Its translation is CASWRGYNTGELFF.